Following are 10 T cell receptor beta chains from one sample sequenced in a study of cytomegalovirus exposure and HLA in healthy donors. Primers: 60 Vbeta forward and 13 Jbeta reverse. Clones were read by immunoSEQ multiplex PCR, and TCRdb kept only the in-frame ones, dropping some. This table holds some 120,000 clones, 75% to 90% found once. Sequencing input: PBMCs. Receptors originate from a man between 35 and 55 years old in good health and CMV-seronegative.

The chain uses TRBV2 and TRBJ1-2; D perhaps matches TRBD1 (6 bases). The CDR3 is 13 amino acids. V lost 3 bases and J 5 bases, leaving 10 bases between the germline ends. Looked up from germline, CDR1 is SNHLY and CDR2 is FYNNEI. CDR3 coding DNA: TGTGCCAGCAGTGATCAGGGGTCTTATGGCTACACCTTC. Translation: CASSDQGSYGYTF.

V is TRBV2 and J is TRBJ2-7; weak D call: TRBD1 (6 bases). The CDR3 extends over 14 amino acids. V lost 2 bases and J lost 2, with 10 bases in between. CDR1 is SNHLY and CDR2 is FYNNEI in the germline V gene. The CDR3: CASSEQGPPYEQYF. Written as DNA, the CDR3 is TGTGCCAGCAGTGAACAGGGGCCACCCTACGAGCAGTACTTC.

The chain carries TRBV5-1 and TRBJ1-1; D perhaps matches TRBD1 (6 bases). Trimming cost V 0 bases and J 5 bases, with 14 bases left between them. The CDR3 totals 15 residues. The V gene's germline CDR1 is SGHRS and CDR2 YFSETQ. CDR3 in DNA: TGCGCCAGCAGCTTGGCCTACAACAGGGATACTGAAGCTTTCTTT. This sequence encodes CASSLAYNRDTEAFF.

CDR3 DNA: TGTGCCAGCAGTTTCTTGGTTTCGGGAGCTTTCTTT. It encodes CASSFLVSGAFF. The V gene is TRBV28, the J gene TRBJ1-1, with unresolved D. Germline-derived CDR1 and CDR2 are MDHEN and SYDVKM. The V gene lost 3 bases and the J gene lost 10 bases, with 12 bases spanning the gap. The CDR3 length is 12 residues.

The gene calls are TRBV7-9 and TRBJ2-5, with D possibly matching TRBD2 (5 bases). The germline V gene has CDR1 SEHNR and CDR2 FQNEAQ (reference sequence). V lost 8 bases, J lost 5 bases, and 12 bases lay in between. The length of the CDR3 is 12 residues. The CDR3 protein is CASSATGETQYF. In DNA form, the CDR3 reads TGTGCCAGCTCCGCGACGGGGGAGACCCAGTACTTC.

Concerning this clone: The CDR3 does not end in the conserved phenylalanine or tryptophan, so this is likely a read error. The genes are TRBV30 and TRBJ1-2; maybe TRBD1 (5 bases). Germline values: CDR1 GTSNPN, CDR2 SVGIG (reference sequence). V lost 0 bases to trimming and J lost 5 bases, with 16 bases between them. The CDR3 loop spans 15 amino acids. As DNA, the CDR3 is TGTGCCTGGAGTGTACCGCCCCTCGGGGGGTATGGCTACACCGTC. It is translated as CAWSVPPLGGYGYTV.

This chain uses TRBV19 with TRBJ1-5; TRBD1 aligns across 7 bases. The CDR3 is made up of 15 amino acids. CDR1 is LNHDA, CDR2 SQIVND, per germline (reference sequence). Unmatched junction bases numbered 19, after V lost 9 bases and J lost 11 bases. CDR3 nucleotides: TGTGCCAGCGGGGAGGGGACAGCCCCGGGGGGGACCCAGCATTTT. Residues: CASGEGTAPGGTQHF.

V usage is TRBV5-1 and J usage is TRBJ2-2; TRBD2 matches at 8 bases. Germline lookup yields CDR1 SGHRS and CDR2 YFSETQ. This CDR3 spans 16 amino acids. J was trimmed by 4 bases and V by 4 bases; bases with no gene match: 9. The CDR3 bases are TGCGCCAGCAGCCCCACAGCGGGGGCGGGCACCGGGGAGCTGTTTTTT. This sequence encodes CASSPTAGAGTGELFF.

The CDR3: CSVAGLAGSTGELFF. For the CDR3, the DNA is TGCAGCGTTGCGGGACTAGCGGGCAGCACCGGGGAGCTGTTTTTT. The chain couples TRBV29-1 to TRBJ2-2; TRBD2 aligns across 12 bases. CDR3 length: 15 amino acids. J lost 4 bases, V lost 4 bases, and 4 bases had no gene match. Germline V gene lookup returns CDR1 SQVTM and CDR2 ANQGSEA.

In its sample, this clone was seen once. J is TRBJ1-1 and V is TRBV5-1; 10 nucleotides match TRBD1. J gave up 1 base and V 4 bases, and 10 bases lay outside the gene matches. The CDR3 contains 17 residues. Germline loops: CDR1 SGHRS, CDR2 YFSETQ. The CDR3 region is CASSTVPGQGTNTEAFF. The CDR3 DNA follows: TGCGCCAGCAGCACCGTCCCGGGACAGGGGACGAACACTGAAGCTTTCTTT. Using reference TRBV5-1 and TRBJ1-1 for the parts outside the CDR3, the full variable domain is KAGVTQTPRYLIKTRGQQVTLSCSPISGHRSVSWYQQTPGQGLQFLFEYFSETQRNKGNFPGRFSGRQFSNSRSEMNVSTLELGDSALYLCASSTVPGQGTNTEAFFGQGTRLTVV.